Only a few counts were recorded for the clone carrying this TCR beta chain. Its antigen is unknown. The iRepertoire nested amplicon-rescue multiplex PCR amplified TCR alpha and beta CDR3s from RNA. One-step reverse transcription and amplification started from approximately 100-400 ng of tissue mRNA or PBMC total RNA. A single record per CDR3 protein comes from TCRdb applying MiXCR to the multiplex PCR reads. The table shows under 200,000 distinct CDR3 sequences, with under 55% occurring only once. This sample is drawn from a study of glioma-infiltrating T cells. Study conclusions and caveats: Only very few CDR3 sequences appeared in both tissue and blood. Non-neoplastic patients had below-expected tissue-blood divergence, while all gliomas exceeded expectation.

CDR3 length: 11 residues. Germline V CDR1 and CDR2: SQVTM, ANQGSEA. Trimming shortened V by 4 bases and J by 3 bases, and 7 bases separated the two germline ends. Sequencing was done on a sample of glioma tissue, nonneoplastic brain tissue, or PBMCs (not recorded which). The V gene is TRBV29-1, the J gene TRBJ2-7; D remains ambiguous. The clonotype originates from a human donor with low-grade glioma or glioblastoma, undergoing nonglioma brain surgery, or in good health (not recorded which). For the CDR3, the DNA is TGCAGCGTTGCAAAGAACTACGAGCAGTACTTC. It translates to CSVAKNYEQYF.